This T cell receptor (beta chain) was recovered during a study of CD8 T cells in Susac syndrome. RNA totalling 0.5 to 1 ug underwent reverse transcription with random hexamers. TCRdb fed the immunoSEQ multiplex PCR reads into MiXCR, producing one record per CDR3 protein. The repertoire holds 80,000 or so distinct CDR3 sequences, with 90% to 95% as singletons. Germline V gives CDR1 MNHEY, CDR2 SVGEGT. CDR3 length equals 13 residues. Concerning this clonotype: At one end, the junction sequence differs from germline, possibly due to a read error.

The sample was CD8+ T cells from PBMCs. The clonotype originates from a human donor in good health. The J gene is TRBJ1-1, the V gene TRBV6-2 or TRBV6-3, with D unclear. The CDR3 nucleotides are TGTGCCAGCAGTTATGGTGGGGAAACGGAGGAGGTCTTT. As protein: CASSYGGETEEVF.